This T cell receptor beta chain derives from a study of Ad26.COV2.S vaccination and SARS-CoV-2 variants. Libraries were prepared by immunoSEQ multiplex PCR; TCRdb keeps only in-frame clonotypes and omits some of them. The repertoire consists of 380,000 or so clones, with about four fifths occurring once and the leading ten covering almost 7.5%. The sample's treatment: over 15 received Ad26.COV2.S at low or high dose, single or two shots; about 5 received placebo; per-sample allocation not given. On day 63 after the first injection, vaccine and placebo recipients gave samples. The source is a person aged 18 to 59 who received the Ad26.COV2.S COVID-19 vaccine or a placebo. This specimen was peripheral blood, taken in a trial of Ad26.COV2.S vaccine versus placebo.

The CDR3 DNA is TGCGCCAGCAGCTTCGAGACCTACACTGAAGCTTTCTTT. Residues: CASSFETYTEAFF. The chain links TRBV5-1 to TRBJ1-1; D not certain. V lost 2 bases, J lost 3 bases, and 8 bases lay in between. This CDR3 is built from 13 residues. CDR1 is SGHRS, CDR2 YFSETQ, per germline.